The clone carrying this TCR beta chain was seen a handful of times. This record belongs to a study of glioma-infiltrating T cells after dendritic cell vaccination. The immunoSEQ assay amplified TCRB CDR3 from up to roughly 2 ug DNA. Measured with immunoSEQ multiplex PCR; TCRdb has only the in-frame clones, and not every one. The sample records tens of thousands of clones, 87% being singletons. The sample's time point: after dendritic cell vaccination, including at tumor progression/relapse. No glioblastoma patient carried an isocitrate dehydrogenase mutation. Blood PBMC samples: pre-vaccination, two weeks post third vaccination, and at tumor progression. This CDR3 has 11 amino acids. The V and J ends lost 6 bases and 1 base respectively, with 3 bases between them. CDR1 and CDR2 (germline): MNHNS, SASEGT.

This receptor was obtained from a human donor with glioblastoma. The V and J genes are TRBV6-1 and TRBJ1-2; D unclear. This material consisted of blood, taken after dendritic cell vaccination. The DNA of the CDR3 is TGTGCCAGCAGCTATAACTATGGCTACACCTTC. As protein: CASSYNYGYTF.